A selection of T cell receptor beta chains follows, all from one sample in a study of cytomegalovirus exposure and HLA in healthy donors. The protocol was immunoSEQ multiplex PCR, while the TCRdb copy is restricted to in-frame clones and leaves out a portion. The sample has over 100,000 clones; approximately 90% are singletons. Input material: PBMCs. Receptors were obtained from a woman aged 25 to 39 in good health and CMV-seronegative. Both conserved end residues are part of each CDR3. The D gene is left open where the match is weak. Clone size is shown for a subset of rows, as once, few, many or a class of expanded clone.

>TRBJ1-5|TRBV10-3|TRBD1|-
CVISATGVGQPQHF
TGTGTCATCAGTGCGACAGGGGTAGGGCAGCCCCAGCATTTT
>TRBJ1-6|TRBV4-3|-|-
CASSQDSGYGEFNSPLHF
TGCGCCAGCAGCCAAGATAGTGGATACGGAGAATTTAATTCACCCCTCCACTTT
>TRBJ2-2|TRBV19|-|-
CASSEVGELFF
TGTGCCAGTAGTGAGGTCGGGGAGCTGTTTTTT
>TRBJ1-4|TRBV28|-|once
CASTEGGRLGKLFF
TGTGCCAGCACCGAGGGGGGGAGGCTGGGAAAACTGTTTTTT
>TRBJ2-4|TRBV30|-|-
CAWKLRGASENIQYF
TGTGCCTGGAAACTTCGCGGGGCGAGTGAAAACATTCAGTACTTC
>TRBJ2-7|TRBV5-4|-|-
CASSLESGQTMEQYF
TGTGCCAGCAGCTTGGAGTCCGGACAGACCATGGAGCAGTACTTC
>TRBJ2-1|TRBV19|TRBD2|-
CASGRGGGKNNEQFF
TGTGCCAGCGGCCGGGGCGGGGGGAAGAACAATGAGCAGTTCTTC
>TRBJ1-1|TRBV5-1|-|-
CASSSAGQMNTEAFF
TGCGCCAGCAGCTCGGCCGGACAGATGAACACTGAAGCTTTCTTT
>TRBJ1-1|TRBV19|TRBD1|-
CASSRGQGNTEAFF
TGTGCCAGTAGTAGGGGACAGGGGAACACTGAAGCTTTCTTT
>TRBJ2-7|TRBV7-2|TRBD2|-
CASSDSGSGYEQYF
TGTGCCAGCAGCGATAGCGGGAGTGGGTACGAGCAGTACTTC
>TRBJ1-6|TRBV4-3|-|-
CASSQVSGGNSPLHF
TGCGCCAGCAGCCAGGTCTCCGGGGGGAATTCACCCCTCCACTTT
>TRBJ2-2|TRBV28|TRBD2|-
CASSFGLAGGVSGELFF
TGTGCCAGCAGTTTTGGACTAGCGGGAGGGGTGTCCGGGGAGCTGTTTTTT
>TRBJ2-5|TRBV7-7|TRBD2|-
CASSLGLAGGETQYF
TGTGCTAGCAGCTTAGGTCTAGCGGGAGGAGAGACCCAGTACTTC
>TRBJ2-3|TRBV5-4|TRBD1|-
CASSEAGGSDTQYF
TGTGCCAGCAGCGAGGCAGGGGGCTCAGATACGCAGTATTTT
>TRBJ1-1|TRBV28|-|-
CASSEQGRNTEAFF
TGTGCCAGCAGTGAACAGGGACGGAACACTGAAGCTTTCTTT
>TRBJ2-7|TRBV7-2|-|-
CASSPFSGNSYEQYF
TGTGCCAGCAGCCCTTTCTCAGGGAATTCCTACGAGCAGTACTTC